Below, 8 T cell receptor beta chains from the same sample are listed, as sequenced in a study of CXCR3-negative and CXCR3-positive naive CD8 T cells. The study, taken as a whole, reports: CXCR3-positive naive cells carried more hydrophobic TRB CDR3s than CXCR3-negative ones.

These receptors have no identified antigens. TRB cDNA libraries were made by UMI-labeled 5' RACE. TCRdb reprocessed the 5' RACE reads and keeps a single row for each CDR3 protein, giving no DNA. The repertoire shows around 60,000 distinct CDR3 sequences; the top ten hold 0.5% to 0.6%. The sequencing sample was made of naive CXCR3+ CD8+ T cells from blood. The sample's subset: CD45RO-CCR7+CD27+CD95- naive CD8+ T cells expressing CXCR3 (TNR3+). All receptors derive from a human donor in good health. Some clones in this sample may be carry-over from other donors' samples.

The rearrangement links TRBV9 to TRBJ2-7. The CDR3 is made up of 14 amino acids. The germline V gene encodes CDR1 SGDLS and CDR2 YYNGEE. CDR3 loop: CASSESAFSYEQYF.

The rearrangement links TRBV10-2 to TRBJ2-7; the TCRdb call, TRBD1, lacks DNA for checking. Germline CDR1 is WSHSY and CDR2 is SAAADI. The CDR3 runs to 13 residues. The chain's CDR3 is CASSYQGIDEQYF.

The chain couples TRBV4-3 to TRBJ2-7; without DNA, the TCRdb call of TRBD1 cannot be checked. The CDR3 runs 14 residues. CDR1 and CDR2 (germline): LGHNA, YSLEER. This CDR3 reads CASSYGQGTYEQYF.

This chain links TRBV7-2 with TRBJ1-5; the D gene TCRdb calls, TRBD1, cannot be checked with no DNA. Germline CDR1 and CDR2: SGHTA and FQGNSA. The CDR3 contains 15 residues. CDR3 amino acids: CASSPETATYQPQHF.

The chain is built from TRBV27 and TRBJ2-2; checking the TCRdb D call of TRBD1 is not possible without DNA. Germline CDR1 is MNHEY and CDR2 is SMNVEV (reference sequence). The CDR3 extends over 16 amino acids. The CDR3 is CASAGQAFRNTGELFF.

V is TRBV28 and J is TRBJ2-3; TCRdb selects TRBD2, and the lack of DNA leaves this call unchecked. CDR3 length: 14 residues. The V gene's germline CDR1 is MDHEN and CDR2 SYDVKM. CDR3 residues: CASRGTRFIDTQYF. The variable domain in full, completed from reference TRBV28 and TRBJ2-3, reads DVKVTQSSRYLVKRTGEKVFLECVQDMDHENMFWYRQDPGLGLRLIYFSYDVKMKEKGDIPEGYSVSREKKERFSLILESASTNQTSMYLCASRGTRFIDTQYFGPGTRLTVL.

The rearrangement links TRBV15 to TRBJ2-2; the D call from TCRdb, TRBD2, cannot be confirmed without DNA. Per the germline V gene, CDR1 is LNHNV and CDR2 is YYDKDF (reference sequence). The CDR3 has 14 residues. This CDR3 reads CATSRAEGPGELFF.

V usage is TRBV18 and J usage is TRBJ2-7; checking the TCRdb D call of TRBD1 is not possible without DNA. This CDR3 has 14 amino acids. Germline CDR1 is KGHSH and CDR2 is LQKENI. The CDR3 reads CASSPEGAGYEQYF.